The 32 T cell receptor beta chains below all came from one sample that was sequenced in a study of PD-1 blockade in classical Hodgkin lymphoma. Relapse after autologous stem cell transplantation occurred in every patient, and brentuximab vedotin exposure varied. Sequencing used immunoSEQ multiplex PCR; TCRdb keeps in-frame clones, though not all of them. The repertoire holds roughly 62,000 clones, with about nine tenths as singletons. The sequences come from peripheral blood mononuclear cells (PBMCs), collected at baseline. These receptors were collected from a human donor with classical Hodgkin lymphoma.

This chain links TRBV6-5 with TRBJ2-1; D is possibly TRBD2 (5 bases). The germline gives CDR1 MNHEY, CDR2 SVGAGI. The CDR3 covers 11 residues. V shed 5 bases and J shed 10 bases, with 9 bases lying between them. The CDR3 coding sequence is TGTGCCAGCAGTACCGCGGGCGAGCAGTTCTTC. Its protein is CASSTAGEQFF.

V gene TRBV5-8 combines with J gene TRBJ2-5, with D perhaps matching TRBD1 (6 bases). Germline values: CDR1 SGHTS, CDR2 YDEGEE. CDR3 length equals 12 residues. V dropped 8 bases and J dropped 9 bases, with 17 bases sitting between them. DNA for the CDR3: TGTGCCAGTTCACGGGACAACCATCCCCAGTACTTC. This translates into CASSRDNHPQYF.

This chain links TRBV5-1 with TRBJ2-1; 8 bases match TRBD1. V was clipped by 3 bases and J by 5 bases; unmatched bases: 7. The CDR3 is 15 amino acids. Germline V lookup: CDR1 SGHRS, CDR2 YFSETQ. CDR3 nucleotides: TGCGCCAGCAGCTCAGGACAGGGCCCCCACAATGAGCAGTTCTTC. As protein: CASSSGQGPHNEQFF.

The chain employs TRBV18 and TRBJ2-7, with 9 bases identical to TRBD1. Germline lookup yields CDR1 KGHSH and CDR2 LQKENI. The trim removed 1 base at V and 2 bases at J, leaving 3 bases unmatched. The CDR3 is 15 residues long. The CDR3 DNA sequence: TGTGCCAGCTCACCACTGGGACAGGGCCCCTACGAGCAGTACTTC. This sequence encodes CASSPLGQGPYEQYF.

V is TRBV29-1 and J is TRBJ1-3, with no clear D. CDR3 length equals 14 residues. The germline V and J ends were trimmed by 7 bases and 3 bases, with 16 bases remaining between them. Germline V gene lookup returns CDR1 SQVTM and CDR2 ANQGSEA. The CDR3 loop reads CSAARGIGGNTIYF. Written as DNA, the CDR3 is TGCAGCGCCGCGCGGGGTATCGGTGGAAACACCATATATTTT.

The V gene is TRBV5-1, the J gene TRBJ2-2; a weak D match, TRBD2 (5 bases). Trimming removed 7 bases from V and 0 bases from J, with 10 bases in between. Germline CDR1 reads SGHRS; CDR2 reads YFSETQ. CDR3 length equals 14 residues. The CDR3 DNA follows: TGCGCCAGCCGCCCTAGCACGAACACCGGGGAGCTGTTTTTT. This encodes CASRPSTNTGELFF.

The chain has TRBV10-1 and TRBJ1-3; 7 positions agree with TRBD1. CDR3 length equals 16 residues. Per the germline V gene, CDR1 is WNHNN and CDR2 is SYGVQD (reference sequence). The ends lost 6 bases at V and 8 bases at J; junction bases unmatched: 16. Here the CDR3 reads CASRGAGGPPLDTIYF. In nucleotides, the CDR3 is TGCGCCAGCAGGGGAGCAGGGGGACCCCCGCTAGACACCATATATTTT.

This clone was observed a few times. This rearrangement joins TRBV5-4 to TRBJ1-1; D perhaps matches TRBD1 (6 bases). This CDR3 spans 12 amino acids. Germline CDR1 reads SGHNT; CDR2 reads YYREEE (reference sequence). V lost 0 bases and J 11 bases, leaving 11 bases between the germline ends. The CDR3, as DNA: TGTGCCAGCAGCTTGGGGGGGCAATGGGCTTTCTTT. Its translation: CASSLGGQWAFF.

The V and J genes are TRBV27 and TRBJ2-7; 10 bases map to TRBD2. Germline V gives CDR1 MNHEY, CDR2 SMNVEV (reference sequence). The CDR3 has 15 residues. J was trimmed by 2 bases and V by 3 bases; bases with no gene match: 4. The CDR3 region is CASSFSSGGAYEQYF. CDR3 nucleotide sequence: TGTGCCAGCAGTTTCTCTAGCGGGGGAGCCTACGAGCAGTACTTC.

The V and J genes are TRBV21-1 and TRBJ1-1. TRBV21-1 is reported as a pseudogene. The CDR3 consists of 15 residues. The CDR3 DNA reads as TGTGCCAGCAGCCCTAGGGGCGGGACCAACACTGAAGCTTTCTTT. As protein: CASSPRGGTNTEAFF.

The chain combines TRBV30 with TRBJ1-3; D gene ambiguous. V was clipped by 5 bases and J by 0 bases, with 14 bases between them. There are 15 residues in the CDR3. The germline V gene has CDR1 GTSNPN and CDR2 SVGIG (reference sequence). The CDR3 DNA reads as TGTGCCTGGGCCATCGGGAGAGACTCTGGAAACACCATATATTTT. Its translation is CAWAIGRDSGNTIYF.

The chain recombines TRBV6-5 with TRBJ2-7; 8 bases fit TRBD1. The V gene end was trimmed by 6 bases and the J gene end by 3 bases; junction bases not matched to a gene: 7. The CDR3 extends over 14 amino acids. From germline, CDR1 is MNHEY and CDR2 SVGAGI. CDR3 DNA sequence: TGTGCCAGCAGCCGACAGGGGCCTAACTACGAGCAGTACTTC. It translates to CASSRQGPNYEQYF.

The chain combines TRBV19 with TRBJ1-2; 7 nucleotides agree with TRBD1. After removal of 5 bases from V and 6 bases from J, the junction contained 15 bases not matched to a gene. The CDR3 spans 16 residues. Germline V CDR1 and CDR2: LNHDA, SQIVND (reference sequence). For the CDR3, the DNA is TGTGCCAGTAGTGCCAACGGGCGGCAGGGGGGCGATGGCTACACCTTC. Translated, it gives CASSANGRQGGDGYTF. The whole variable domain, filled in from reference TRBV19 and TRBJ1-2, reads DGGITQSPKYLFRKEGQNVTLSCEQNLNHDAMYWYRQDPGQGLRLIYYSQIVNDFQKGDIAEGYSVSREKKESFPLTVTSAQKNPTAFYLCASSANGRQGGDGYTFGSGTRLTVV.

This clone has a handful of counts. The gene calls are TRBV4-3 and TRBJ1-6; maybe TRBD1 (5 bases). CDR3 length equals 15 residues. Trimming shortened V by 0 bases and J by 10 bases, and 13 bases separated the two germline ends. The germline CDR1 and CDR2 sequences are LGHNA and YSLEER. The CDR3 sequence is CASSQDLGEGSPLHF. CDR3 coding DNA: TGCGCCAGCAGCCAAGATCTGGGGGAAGGCTCACCCCTCCACTTT.

The chain couples TRBV7-3 to TRBJ2-3; 10 nucleotides agree with TRBD1. The CDR3 length is 16 residues. With 6 bases clipped from V and 5 bases from J, the junction kept 11 bases outside the gene matches. CDR1 and CDR2 from the germline V gene are SGHTA and FQGTGA. CDR3 DNA sequence: TGTGCCAGCAGTTACACCGGGACAGGGGTCAAAGATACGCAGTATTTT. Translating it yields CASSYTGTGVKDTQYF.

The chain is built from TRBV7-9 and TRBJ2-3, with 9 bases matching TRBD2. The CDR3 is made up of 15 amino acids. V lost 4 bases to trimming and J lost 2 bases; unmatched junction nucleotides: 4. Per the germline V gene, CDR1 is SEHNR and CDR2 is FQNEAQ (reference sequence). The CDR3: CASSSSGGTTDTQYF. CDR3 coding DNA: TGTGCCAGCAGCTCAAGCGGGGGGACCACAGATACGCAGTATTTT.

CDR3 region: CASSLALDRETDTQYF. In DNA form, the CDR3 reads TGTGCCAGCAGCTTAGCTCTGGACAGGGAGACAGATACGCAGTATTTT. This chain links TRBV7-8 with TRBJ2-3; 8 nucleotides line up with TRBD1. J lost 3 bases, V lost 0 bases, and 5 bases had no gene match. Germline V gives CDR1 SGHVS, CDR2 FQNEAQ. There are 16 residues in the CDR3.

The CDR3 coding sequence is TGCGCCAGCAGCAAGGGACGAGATGAAGCTTTCTTT. Translation: CASSKGRDEAFF. The chain combines TRBV5-1 with TRBJ1-1; D perhaps matches TRBD1 (5 bases). The V and J ends lost 4 bases and 7 bases respectively, with 11 bases between them. Germline V gene sequence: CDR1 SGHRS, CDR2 YFSETQ. The CDR3 is made up of 12 amino acids.

This chain uses TRBV2 with TRBJ2-2, with 7 bases lining up with TRBD1. Trimming cost V 6 bases and J 6 bases; bases outside gene matches: 4. The CDR3 has 13 residues. Per the germline V gene, CDR1 is SNHLY and CDR2 is FYNNEI. The CDR3 DNA reads TGTGCCAGCAGGAAAACAGGGGCCGGGGAGCTGTTTTTT. Its protein product is CASRKTGAGELFF.

The V call is TRBV7-2, the J call TRBJ2-3; D unresolved. The CDR3 runs to 11 residues. The ends were cut back, 2 bases at V and 6 bases at J, with 3 bases in the middle. The germline CDR1 and CDR2 sequences are SGHTA and FQGNSA. This CDR3 is CASSLWDTQYF. The CDR3 region has the DNA TGTGCCAGCAGCTTATGGGATACGCAGTATTTT.

The chain joins TRBV6-5 to TRBJ2-5; D is perhaps TRBD2 (6 bases). The CDR3 is made up of 13 amino acids. V was shortened by 5 bases and J by 7 bases, with 14 bases between the two germline ends. Germline V gives CDR1 MNHEY, CDR2 SVGAGI. The CDR3 is CASSESGVGTQYF. The CDR3 region has the DNA TGTGCCAGCAGTGAATCGGGGGTAGGGACCCAGTACTTC.

This clone was seen just once. The J gene is TRBJ1-1, the V gene TRBV7-6, with D perhaps TRBD1 (5 bases). This CDR3 contains 15 residues. Germline lookup yields CDR1 SGHVS and CDR2 FNYEAQ. V dropped 5 bases and J dropped 3 bases, with 16 bases sitting between them. The CDR3 DNA follows: TGTGCCAGCAGCCCCCGTTACAGGAGAGACACTGAAGCTTTCTTT. As protein: CASSPRYRRDTEAFF.

The J gene is TRBJ1-1, the V gene TRBV11-3; D is undetermined. V was pared by 5 bases and J by 3 bases, with 10 bases between. Germline values: CDR1 SGHNT, CDR2 YENEEA. The CDR3 has 13 residues. The CDR3 spells CASSGESYTEAFF. The CDR3 DNA sequence: TGTGCCAGCAGCGGGGAGTCTTACACTGAAGCTTTCTTT.

The rearrangement links TRBV5-1 to TRBJ2-5; no clear D. Trimming took 0 bases from V and 3 from J, leaving 3 bases between them. This CDR3 region has 12 residues. The germline CDR1 and CDR2 sequences are SGHRS and YFSETQ. The CDR3 loop is CASSLVEETQYF. The CDR3 DNA is TGCGCCAGCAGCTTGGTGGAAGAGACCCAGTACTTC.

This clone was counted once. V usage is TRBV6-5 and J usage is TRBJ1-6; TRBD1 aligns across 10 bases. Germline V CDR1 and CDR2: MNHEY, SVGAGI. CDR3 length equals 15 residues. The J segment lost 5 bases and the V segment lost 6 bases, leaving 4 bases of the junction unmatched. The CDR3 DNA follows: TGTGCCAGCAGATGGACAGGGGGGAATAATTCACCCCTCCACTTT. Its translation is CASRWTGGNNSPLHF.

The rearrangement joins TRBV4-2 to TRBJ1-5, with TRBD1 matching 8 bases. Unmatched junction bases numbered 5, after V lost 2 bases and J lost 5 bases. This CDR3 is built from 15 residues. Looked up from germline, CDR1 is LGHNA and CDR2 is YNFKEQ. CDR3 in DNA: TGTGCCAGCAGCCAATTGACAGGGGAAGATCAGCCCCAGCATTTT. It yields the protein CASSQLTGEDQPQHF.

The chain combines TRBV9 with TRBJ1-1; tentative D call: TRBD1 (6 bases). The CDR3 extends over 15 amino acids. Trimming took off 0 bases at V and 1 base at J, with 10 bases between the two ends. The germline V gene has CDR1 SGDLS and CDR2 YYNGEE. Here the CDR3 reads CASSVATGANTEAFF. The CDR3, as DNA: TGTGCCAGCAGCGTAGCTACGGGGGCGAACACTGAAGCTTTCTTT.

Only one count was recorded for this clone. V gene TRBV28 combines with J gene TRBJ2-1; 11 bases match TRBD2. The CDR3 sequence is 14 residues long. Germline V gene sequence: CDR1 MDHEN, CDR2 SYDVKM. Trimming cost V 6 bases and J 3 bases; bases outside gene matches: 1. The CDR3: CASSGTSGYNEQFF. CDR3 in DNA: TGTGCCAGCAGCGGGACTAGCGGCTACAATGAGCAGTTCTTC.

This chain connects TRBV25-1 to TRBJ1-6; the match to TRBD1 covers 7 bases. This CDR3 is built from 14 residues. With V trimmed by 6 bases and J by 12 bases, 11 bases remained unmatched. The germline gives CDR1 MGHDK, CDR2 SYGVNS. CDR3 sequence (DNA): TGTGCCAGCAGCCGGGACAGCGACTTGGGACCCCTCCACTTT. It specifies CASSRDSDLGPLHF.

There are a few counts of this clone. The chain links TRBV5-5 to TRBJ2-1; no firm D call. The germline V gene encodes CDR1 SGHKS and CDR2 YYEKEE (reference sequence). This CDR3 region has 13 residues. The V gene lost 6 bases and the J gene lost 11 bases, with 18 bases spanning the gap. This CDR3 is CASTSEWPEKQFF. The DNA of the CDR3 is TGTGCCAGCACCTCAGAGTGGCCAGAGAAGCAGTTCTTC.

Note on this clone: The sample holds other DNA sequences that translate to the same CDR3. The rearrangement joins TRBV6-5 to TRBJ1-1; D gene uncertain. This CDR3 has 13 amino acids. Per the germline V gene, CDR1 is MNHEY and CDR2 is SVGAGI. The V gene lost 5 bases and the J gene lost 1 base, with 8 bases spanning the gap. Written as DNA, the CDR3 is TGTGCCAGCAGTGAAGCTAGGAACACTGAAGCTTTCTTT. It encodes CASSEARNTEAFF.

The V and J genes are TRBV7-9 and TRBJ1-1, with TRBD1 as a possible D gene (5 bases). CDR3 length equals 15 residues. Germline assignment: CDR1 SEHNR and CDR2 FQNEAQ (reference sequence). The V and J ends lost 4 bases and 1 base respectively, with 13 bases between them. CDR3 protein: CASSWGPIGNTEAFF. In DNA, the CDR3 is TGTGCCAGCAGCTGGGGACCAATCGGGAACACTGAAGCTTTCTTT.